This T cell receptor (beta chain) was recorded in a study of stem cell transplantation in POMP-related autoinflammatory disease. Clones were read by immunoSEQ multiplex PCR, and TCRdb kept only the in-frame ones, dropping some. The table shows approximately 23,000 clones, with about 81% occurring only once. The sample in question was CD4+ T cells from PBMCs, obtained before stem cell transplantation. This receptor was obtained from a human donor with POMP-related autoinflammation and immune dysregulation (PRAID).

CDR3 loop: CASSEKSTWYEQYF. CDR3 nucleotide sequence: TGTGCCAGCAGTGAAAAATCGACTTGGTACGAGCAGTACTTC. The rearrangement uses TRBV6-1 and TRBJ2-7; no definite D call. The CDR3 spans 14 residues. Germline assignment: CDR1 MNHNS and CDR2 SASEGT. V lost 2 bases and J lost 4, with 12 bases in between.